A selection of T cell receptor beta chains follows, all from one sample in a study of control samples from healthy donors and cancer patients. Profiled with immunoSEQ multiplex PCR; TCRdb holds only in-frame clones, not every one. Of 150,000 or so clones in the sample, under 95% were seen once. Sequencing was performed on blood. These receptors all come from a man between 18 and 35 years old in good health. Each CDR3 is given without its conserved first and last residue.

V gene: TRBV5-1; CDR3 protein: ASSISGQVDNSPLH
V gene: TRBV28; CDR3 protein: ASRSQGYEQY
V gene: TRBV3-1/TRBV3-2; CDR3 protein: ASSQGGSSPLH
V gene: TRBV7-2; CDR3 protein: ASSLGLRSNEKLF
V gene: TRBV30; CDR3 protein: AWSSLGNPYEQY
V gene: TRBV30; CDR3 protein: AWSRDRGYEQY
V gene: TRBV6-4; CDR3 protein: ASSLRAGENTEAF
V gene: TRBV6-2/TRBV6-3; CDR3 protein: ASSLAGGSSGANVLT
V gene: TRBV19; CDR3 protein: ASSPSSGGEPEQF
V gene: TRBV5-4; CDR3 protein: ASSLGGLAGAGYNEQF
V gene: TRBV9; CDR3 protein: ASSPRGRGQQETQY
V gene: TRBV27; CDR3 protein: ASSLGLGTGGSDGYT
V gene: TRBV7-9; CDR3 protein: ASSLGGVSQPQH
V gene: TRBV15; CDR3 protein: ATSRNRQGGPLH
V gene: TRBV13; CDR3 protein: ASSPGMDGAHGYT
V gene: TRBV30; CDR3 protein: AGQGTYEQY
V gene: TRBV7-6; CDR3 protein: ASSLLGREAF
V gene: TRBV5-4; CDR3 protein: ASSSQTDPEQY
V gene: TRBV5-1; CDR3 protein: ASSWTSLWNEQF
V gene: TRBV13; CDR3 protein: ASSSYRVMGSNQPQH
V gene: TRBV4-1; CDR3 protein: ASSPGVVGQPQH
V gene: TRBV7-6; CDR3 protein: ASSLNRAGNTIY
V gene: TRBV7-5; CDR3 protein: ARSNEIRDRPRDSTGELF
V gene: TRBV9; CDR3 protein: ASSVDRGSNQPQH
V gene: TRBV4-2; CDR3 protein: ASSQNRQEAF
V gene: TRBV6-5; CDR3 protein: ASSTSGVPDTQY
V gene: TRBV27; CDR3 protein: ASSSGQGLYEQY
V gene: TRBV24-1; CDR3 protein: ATSDLPLPGQGRCEQF
V gene: TRBV11-2; CDR3 protein: ASSFTGTPYEQY
V gene: TRBV6-5; CDR3 protein: ASSYSDSGGEKLF
V gene: TRBV7-9; CDR3 protein: ASSSGTRVLDYEQY
V gene: TRBV6-5; CDR3 protein: VSSPRRSPLH
V gene: TRBV30; CDR3 protein: AWSVGGPLGVLT
V gene: TRBV5-1; CDR3 protein: ASSYNRKGHEQY
V gene: TRBV6-4; CDR3 protein: AGARGQPQH
V gene: TRBV5-4; CDR3 protein: ASLSTGGGEQY
V gene: TRBV4-1; CDR3 protein: ASSQETYQPQH
V gene: TRBV7-8; CDR3 protein: ASSLIARVSETQY
V gene: TRBV6-2/TRBV6-3; CDR3 protein: ASSYGDFSYEQY
V gene: TRBV19; CDR3 protein: ASSGANTGELF
V gene: TRBV20-1; CDR3 protein: SASGGEQY
V gene: TRBV6-5; CDR3 protein: ASTRGGNIQY
V gene: TRBV6-6; CDR3 protein: ASSYKGYEQY